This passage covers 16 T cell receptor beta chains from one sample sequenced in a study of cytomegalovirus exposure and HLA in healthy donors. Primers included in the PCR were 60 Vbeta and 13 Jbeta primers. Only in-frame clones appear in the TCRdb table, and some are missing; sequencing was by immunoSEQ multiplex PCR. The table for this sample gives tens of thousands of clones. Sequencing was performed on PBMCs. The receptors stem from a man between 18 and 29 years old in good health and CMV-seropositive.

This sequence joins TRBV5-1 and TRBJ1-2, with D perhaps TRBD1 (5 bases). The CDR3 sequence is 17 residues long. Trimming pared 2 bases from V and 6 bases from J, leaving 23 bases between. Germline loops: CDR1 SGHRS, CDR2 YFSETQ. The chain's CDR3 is CASSLNPGLRAADGYTF. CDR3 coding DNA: TGCGCCAGCAGCTTAAATCCTGGCCTCAGGGCGGCGGATGGCTACACCTTC. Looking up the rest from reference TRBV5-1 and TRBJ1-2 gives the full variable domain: KAGVTQTPRYLIKTRGQQVTLSCSPISGHRSVSWYQQTPGQGLQFLFEYFSETQRNKGNFPGRFSGRQFSNSRSEMNVSTLELGDSALYLCASSLNPGLRAADGYTFGSGTRLTVV.

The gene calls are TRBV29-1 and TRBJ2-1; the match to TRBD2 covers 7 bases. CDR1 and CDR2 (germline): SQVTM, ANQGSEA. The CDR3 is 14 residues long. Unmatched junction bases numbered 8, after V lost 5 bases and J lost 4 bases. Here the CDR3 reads CSVQPSGSYNEQFF. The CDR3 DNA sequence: TGCAGCGTTCAGCCTAGCGGCTCGTACAATGAGCAGTTCTTC.

CDR3 loop: CASSSPGQGADEQFF. The CDR3 coding sequence is TGTGCCAGCAGTTCACCGGGACAGGGGGCGGATGAGCAGTTCTTC. V and J are TRBV5-6 and TRBJ2-1, with 12 bases lining up with TRBD1. J gave up 8 bases and V 5 bases, and 8 bases lay outside the gene matches. Germline loops: CDR1 SGHDT, CDR2 YYEEEE. The CDR3 consists of 15 residues. Complete variable domain (other parts from reference TRBV5-6 and TRBJ2-1): DAGVTQSPTHLIKTRGQQVTLRCSPKSGHDTVSWYQQALGQGPQFIFQYYEEEERQRGNFPDRFSGHQFPNYSSELNVNALLLGDSALYLCASSSPGQGADEQFFGPGTRLTVL.

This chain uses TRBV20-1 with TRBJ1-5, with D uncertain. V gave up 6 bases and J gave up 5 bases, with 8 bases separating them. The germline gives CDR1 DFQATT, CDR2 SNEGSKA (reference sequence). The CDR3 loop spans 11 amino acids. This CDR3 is CSAQFDQPQHF. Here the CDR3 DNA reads TGCAGTGCCCAGTTTGATCAGCCCCAGCATTTT.

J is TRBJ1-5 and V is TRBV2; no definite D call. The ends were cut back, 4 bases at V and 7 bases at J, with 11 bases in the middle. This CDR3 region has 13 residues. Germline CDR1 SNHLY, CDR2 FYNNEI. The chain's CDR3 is CASSVFNVQPQHF. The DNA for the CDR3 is TGTGCCAGCAGTGTTTTTAATGTGCAGCCCCAGCATTTT. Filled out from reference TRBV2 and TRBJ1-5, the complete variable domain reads EPEVTQTPSHQVTQMGQEVILRCVPISNHLYFYWYRQILGQKVEFLVSFYNNEISEKSEIFDDQFSVERPDGSNFTLKIRSTKLEDSAMYFCASSVFNVQPQHFGDGTRLSIL.

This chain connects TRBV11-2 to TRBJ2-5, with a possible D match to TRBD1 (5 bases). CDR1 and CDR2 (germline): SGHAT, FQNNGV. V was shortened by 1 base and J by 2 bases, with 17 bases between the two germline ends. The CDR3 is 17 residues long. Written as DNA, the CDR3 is TGTGCCAGCAGCTTAGTTAGGGCAGGGAAAGTTCAAGAGACCCAGTACTTC. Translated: CASSLVRAGKVQETQYF.

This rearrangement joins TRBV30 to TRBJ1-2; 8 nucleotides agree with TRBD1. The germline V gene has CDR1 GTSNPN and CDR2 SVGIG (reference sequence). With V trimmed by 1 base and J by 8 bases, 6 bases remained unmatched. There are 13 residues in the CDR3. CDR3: CAWSAGQGEGYTF. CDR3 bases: TGTGCCTGGAGTGCCGGACAGGGCGAGGGCTACACCTTC.

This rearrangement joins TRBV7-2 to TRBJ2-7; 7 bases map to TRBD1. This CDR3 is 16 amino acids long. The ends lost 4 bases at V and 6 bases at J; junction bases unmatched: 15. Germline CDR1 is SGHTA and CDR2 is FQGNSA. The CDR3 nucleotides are TGTGCCAGCAGCTCACACTTGGACAGGCCGTCCGTCGAGCAGTACTTC. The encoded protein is CASSSHLDRPSVEQYF.

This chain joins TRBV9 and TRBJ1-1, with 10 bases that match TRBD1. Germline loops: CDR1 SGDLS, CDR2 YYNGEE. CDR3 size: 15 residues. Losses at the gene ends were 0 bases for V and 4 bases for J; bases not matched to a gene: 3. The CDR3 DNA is TGTGCCAGCAGCGTAGGGGGACAGGGGTCCACTGAAGCTTTCTTT. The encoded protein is CASSVGGQGSTEAFF. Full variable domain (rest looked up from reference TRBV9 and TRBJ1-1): DSGVTQTPKHLITATGQRVTLRCSPRSGDLSVYWYQQSLDQGLQFLIQYYNGEERAKGNILERFSAQQFPDLHSELNLSSLELGDSALYFCASSVGGQGSTEAFFGQGTRLTVV.

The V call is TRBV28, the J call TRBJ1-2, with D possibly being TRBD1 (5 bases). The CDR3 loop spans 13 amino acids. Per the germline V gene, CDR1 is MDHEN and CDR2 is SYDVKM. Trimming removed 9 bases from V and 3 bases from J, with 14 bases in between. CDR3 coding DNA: TGTGCCAGTAATTCAGGGCTGGACTATGGCTACACCTTC. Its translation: CASNSGLDYGYTF.

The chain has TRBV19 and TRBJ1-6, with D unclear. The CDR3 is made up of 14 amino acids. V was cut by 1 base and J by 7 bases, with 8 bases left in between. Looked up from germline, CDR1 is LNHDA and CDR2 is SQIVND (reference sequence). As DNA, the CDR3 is TGTGCCAGTAGTATAGCGGAGGGAAATTCACCCCTCCACTTT. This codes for CASSIAEGNSPLHF.

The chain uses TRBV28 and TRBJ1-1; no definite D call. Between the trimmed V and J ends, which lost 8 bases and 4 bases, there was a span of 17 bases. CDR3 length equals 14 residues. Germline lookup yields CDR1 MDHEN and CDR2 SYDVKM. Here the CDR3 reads CASLPAGPGTEAFF. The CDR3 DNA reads TGTGCCAGCCTGCCTGCGGGTCCCGGCACTGAAGCTTTCTTT.

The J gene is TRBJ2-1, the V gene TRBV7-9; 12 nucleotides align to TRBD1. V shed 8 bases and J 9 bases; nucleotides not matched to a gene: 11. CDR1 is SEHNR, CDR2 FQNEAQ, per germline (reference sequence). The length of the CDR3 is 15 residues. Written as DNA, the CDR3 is TGTGCCAGCGGCGGACGGGACAGGGGGCATGGTGAGCAGTTCTTC. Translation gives CASGGRDRGHGEQFF.

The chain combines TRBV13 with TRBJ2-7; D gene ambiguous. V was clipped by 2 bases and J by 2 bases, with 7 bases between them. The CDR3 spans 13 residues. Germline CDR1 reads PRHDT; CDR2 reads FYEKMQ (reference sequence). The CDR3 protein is CASSLRSAYEQYF. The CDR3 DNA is TGTGCCAGCAGCTTAAGGAGCGCCTACGAGCAGTACTTC.

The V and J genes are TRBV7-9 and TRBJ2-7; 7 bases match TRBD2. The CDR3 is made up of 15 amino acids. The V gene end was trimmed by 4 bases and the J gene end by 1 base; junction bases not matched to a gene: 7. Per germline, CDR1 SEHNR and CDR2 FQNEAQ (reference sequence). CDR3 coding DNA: TGTGCCAGCAGCTCCGGGGAGGGTTGGTCCTACGAGCAGTACTTC. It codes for CASSSGEGWSYEQYF.

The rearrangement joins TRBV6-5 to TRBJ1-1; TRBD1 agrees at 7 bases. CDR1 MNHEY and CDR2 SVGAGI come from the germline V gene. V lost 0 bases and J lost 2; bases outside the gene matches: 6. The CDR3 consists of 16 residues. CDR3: CASSYSWAGGNTEAFF. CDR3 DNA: TGTGCCAGCAGTTACTCGTGGGCAGGGGGAAACACTGAAGCTTTCTTT.